This TCR beta chain is drawn from a study of blood T cell repertoires in COVID-19. About the research overall: Whether acute or convalescent, the COVID-19 samples came from the United States, Italy and Spain. T cells, B-cell-depleted T cells, or PBMCs supplied cDNA or gDNA.

The authors' processing: Amplification with reference gene primers provided the estimates of nucleated cell counts. The repertoire was sequenced with immunoSEQ multiplex PCR; TCRdb's copy has only in-frame clones and lacks some. V and J calls and clone size follow that table, whereas D and trimming were derived from the DNA. Among 100,000 or so clones, roughly 80% were seen once, and the ten largest hold roughly 14%. Germline V lookup: CDR1 MNHEY, CDR2 SVGAGI. This CDR3 region has 14 residues. The J segment lost 6 bases and the V segment lost 6 bases, leaving 7 bases of the junction unmatched. The chain employs TRBV6-5 and TRBJ2-2; 7 bases are a match to TRBD1. This receptor was obtained from a woman of 80 years or more with acute or convalescent COVID-19. Sequenced input: peripheral blood. Written as DNA, the CDR3 is TGTGCCAGCAGCTCAACAGGGGCGGCCGGGGAGCTGTTTTTT. Translating it yields CASSSTGAAGELFF.